Ten or more counts support the clone carrying this TCR beta chain. Its antigen remains unidentified. The sample originates from a study of T cells in Graves' hyperthyroidism and ophthalmopathy. Study-wide background: Peripheral blood was taken when the disease was first diagnosed, before any treatment began.

Whole-study results and caveats: The blood repertoire included most of the expanded thyroid clonotypes above 0.001.

RNA transcripts gave rise to amplified TCR beta CDR3 regions. Primed by the HTBI set, a first-round RT-PCR was run on the TCR CDR3. TCRdb re-called the multiplex PCR reads with MiXCR, one entry per CDR3 protein. This table has roughly 750,000 distinct CDR3 sequences, roughly 15% appearing once. Diagnosis of hyperthyroidism was new in patients aged 18 to 65, and its duration was under 2 months. Exclusion of patients followed from uncontrolled infection, other autoimmune disease, pregnancy or lactation. The sample was blood. The TCR comes from a man aged 18 to 30 with Graves' hyperthyroidism.

The CDR3 here is CASSEDYEAFF. CDR3 nucleotides: TGTGCCAGCAGTGAAGACTATGAAGCTTTCTTT. The rearrangement joins TRBV2 to TRBJ1-1; D ambiguous. CDR3 length: 11 residues. The V gene lost 1 base and the J gene lost 7 bases, with 4 bases spanning the gap. In germline, CDR1 is SNHLY, CDR2 FYNNEI.